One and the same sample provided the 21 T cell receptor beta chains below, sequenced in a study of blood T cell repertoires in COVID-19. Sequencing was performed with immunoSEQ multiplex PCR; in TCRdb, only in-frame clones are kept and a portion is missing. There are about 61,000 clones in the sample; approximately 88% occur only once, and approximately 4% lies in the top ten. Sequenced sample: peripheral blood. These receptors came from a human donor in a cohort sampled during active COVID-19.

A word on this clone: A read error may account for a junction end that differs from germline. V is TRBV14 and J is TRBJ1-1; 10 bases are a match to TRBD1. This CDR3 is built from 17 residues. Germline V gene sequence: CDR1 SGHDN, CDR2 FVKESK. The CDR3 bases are TGTGCCAGCAGCCAAGGCCCGGGACAGGGGTGGAACGCTGAAGCTTTCTTT. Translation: CASSQGPGQGWNAEAFF.

CDR3 in amino acids: CASSKGDRGNLDQPQHF. The CDR3 DNA is TGTGCCAGCAGCAAAGGGGACAGGGGGAATTTGGATCAGCCCCAGCATTTT. The chain employs TRBV21-1 and TRBJ1-5; TRBD1 reflects the table's D call only, with no check against the DNA. TRBV21-1 is annotated as a pseudogene. The CDR3 covers 17 residues.

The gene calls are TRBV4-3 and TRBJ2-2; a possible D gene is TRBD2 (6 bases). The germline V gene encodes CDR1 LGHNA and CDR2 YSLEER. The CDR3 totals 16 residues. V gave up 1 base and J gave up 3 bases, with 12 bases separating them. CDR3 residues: CASSQGGGRYTGELFF. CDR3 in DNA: TGCGCCAGCAGCCAAGGGGGAGGCAGGTACACCGGGGAGCTGTTTTTT.

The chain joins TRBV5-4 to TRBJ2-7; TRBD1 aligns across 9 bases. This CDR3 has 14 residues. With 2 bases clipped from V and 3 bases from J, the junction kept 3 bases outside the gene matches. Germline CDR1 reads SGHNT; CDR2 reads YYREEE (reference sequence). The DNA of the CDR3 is TGTGCCAGCAGCTTCGGGACAGGGAGCTACGAGCAGTACTTC. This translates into CASSFGTGSYEQYF.

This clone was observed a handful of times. CDR3 coding DNA: TGTGCCAGTAGTATAGTCGGGACTCACTATGGCTACACCTTC. This codes for CASSIVGTHYGYTF. V usage is TRBV19 and J usage is TRBJ1-2, with D possibly being TRBD1 (5 bases). V was shortened by 1 base and J by 3 bases, with 9 bases between the two germline ends. The germline V gene has CDR1 LNHDA and CDR2 SQIVND (reference sequence). This CDR3 comprises 14 residues.

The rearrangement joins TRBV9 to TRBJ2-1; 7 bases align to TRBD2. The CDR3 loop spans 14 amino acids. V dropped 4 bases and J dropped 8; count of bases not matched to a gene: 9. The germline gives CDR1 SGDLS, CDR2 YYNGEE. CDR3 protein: CASSPPGGKDEQFF. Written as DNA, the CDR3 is TGTGCCAGCAGCCCCCCGGGGGGTAAAGATGAGCAGTTCTTC.

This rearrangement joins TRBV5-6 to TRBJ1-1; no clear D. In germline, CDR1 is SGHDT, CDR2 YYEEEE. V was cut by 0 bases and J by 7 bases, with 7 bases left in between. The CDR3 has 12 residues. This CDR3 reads CASSLDGGEAFF. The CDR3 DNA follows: TGTGCCAGCAGCTTGGATGGAGGTGAAGCTTTCTTT.

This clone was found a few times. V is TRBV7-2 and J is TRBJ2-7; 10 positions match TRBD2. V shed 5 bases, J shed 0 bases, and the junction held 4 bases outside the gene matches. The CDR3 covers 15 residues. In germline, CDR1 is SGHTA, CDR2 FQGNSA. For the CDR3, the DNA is TGTGCCAGCAGCGACAGCGGGGGGGCCTCCTACGAGCAGTACTTC. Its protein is CASSDSGGASYEQYF.

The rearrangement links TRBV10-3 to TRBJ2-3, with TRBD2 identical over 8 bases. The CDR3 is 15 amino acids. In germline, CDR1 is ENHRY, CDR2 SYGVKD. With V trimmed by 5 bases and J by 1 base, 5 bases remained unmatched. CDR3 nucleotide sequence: TGTGCCATCAGTAGGGCGGGAGGTGGCACAGATACGCAGTATTTT. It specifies CAISRAGGGTDTQYF.

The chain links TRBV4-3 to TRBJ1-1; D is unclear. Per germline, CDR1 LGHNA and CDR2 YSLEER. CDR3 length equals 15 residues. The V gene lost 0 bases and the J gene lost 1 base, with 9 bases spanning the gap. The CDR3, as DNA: TGCGCCAGCAGCCAAGATGAGGGTTGGAACACTGAAGCTTTCTTT. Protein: CASSQDEGWNTEAFF.

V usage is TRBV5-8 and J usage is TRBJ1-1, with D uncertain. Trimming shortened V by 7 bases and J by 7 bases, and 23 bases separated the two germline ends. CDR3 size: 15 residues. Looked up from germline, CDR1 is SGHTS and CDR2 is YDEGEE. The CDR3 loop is CASGLTHSKRNEAFF. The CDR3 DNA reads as TGTGCCAGCGGATTGACACACAGCAAACGGAATGAAGCTTTCTTT.

CDR3: CASSVARGTDTQYF. The CDR3 coding sequence is TGTGCCAGCAGCGTAGCCAGGGGAACAGATACGCAGTATTTT. The V gene is TRBV9, the J gene TRBJ2-3; a weak D match, TRBD1 (6 bases). The germline V gene has CDR1 SGDLS and CDR2 YYNGEE. The V gene lost 0 bases and the J gene lost 3 bases, with 8 bases spanning the gap. The CDR3 extends over 14 amino acids.

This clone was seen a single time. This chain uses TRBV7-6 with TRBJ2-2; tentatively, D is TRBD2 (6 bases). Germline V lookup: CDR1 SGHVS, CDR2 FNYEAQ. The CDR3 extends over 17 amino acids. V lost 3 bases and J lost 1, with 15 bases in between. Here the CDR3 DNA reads TGTGCCAGCAGCTTCGTCGGTAGCGGCAAGAACACCGGGGAGCTGTTTTTT. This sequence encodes CASSFVGSGKNTGELFF.

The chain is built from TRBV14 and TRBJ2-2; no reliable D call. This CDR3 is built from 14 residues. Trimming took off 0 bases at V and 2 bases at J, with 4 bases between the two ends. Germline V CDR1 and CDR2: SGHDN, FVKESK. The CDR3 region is CASSQDYNTGELFF. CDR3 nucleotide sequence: TGTGCCAGCAGCCAAGATTATAACACCGGGGAGCTGTTTTTT.

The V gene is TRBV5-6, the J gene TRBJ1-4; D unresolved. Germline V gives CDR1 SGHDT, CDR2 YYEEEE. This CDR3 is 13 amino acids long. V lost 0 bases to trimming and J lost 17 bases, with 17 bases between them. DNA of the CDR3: TGTGCCAGCAGCTTGGGGAATACCGGGGAGACTTTTTTT. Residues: CASSLGNTGETFF.

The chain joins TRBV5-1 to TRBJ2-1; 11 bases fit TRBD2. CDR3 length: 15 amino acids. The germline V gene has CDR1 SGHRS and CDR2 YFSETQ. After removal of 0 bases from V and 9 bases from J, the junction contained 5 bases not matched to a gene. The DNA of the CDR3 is TGCGCCAGCAGCTTGGAGACTAGCGGGGATACTGAGCAGTTCTTC. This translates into CASSLETSGDTEQFF. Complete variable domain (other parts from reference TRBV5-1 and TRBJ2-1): KAGVTQTPRYLIKTRGQQVTLSCSPISGHRSVSWYQQTPGQGLQFLFEYFSETQRNKGNFPGRFSGRQFSNSRSEMNVSTLELGDSALYLCASSLETSGDTEQFFGPGTRLTVL.

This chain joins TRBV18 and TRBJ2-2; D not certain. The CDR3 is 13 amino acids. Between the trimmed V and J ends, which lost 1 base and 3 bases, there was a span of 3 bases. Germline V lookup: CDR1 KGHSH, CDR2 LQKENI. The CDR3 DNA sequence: TGTGCCAGCTCACCACTAGACACCGGGGAGCTGTTTTTT. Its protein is CASSPLDTGELFF.

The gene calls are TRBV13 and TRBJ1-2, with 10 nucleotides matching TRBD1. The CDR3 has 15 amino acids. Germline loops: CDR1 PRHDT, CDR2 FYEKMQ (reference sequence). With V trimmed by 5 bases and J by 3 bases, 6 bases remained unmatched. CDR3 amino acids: CASSTRTGGHYGYTF. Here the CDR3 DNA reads TGTGCCAGCAGCACTCGGACAGGGGGTCACTATGGCTACACCTTC.

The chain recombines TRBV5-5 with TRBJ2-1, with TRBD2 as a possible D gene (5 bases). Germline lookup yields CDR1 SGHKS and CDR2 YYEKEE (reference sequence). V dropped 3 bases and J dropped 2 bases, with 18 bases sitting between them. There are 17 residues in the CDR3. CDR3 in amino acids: CASSSILGAAPYNEQFF. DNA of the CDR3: TGTGCCAGCAGCTCTATACTAGGTGCGGCCCCCTACAATGAGCAGTTCTTC.

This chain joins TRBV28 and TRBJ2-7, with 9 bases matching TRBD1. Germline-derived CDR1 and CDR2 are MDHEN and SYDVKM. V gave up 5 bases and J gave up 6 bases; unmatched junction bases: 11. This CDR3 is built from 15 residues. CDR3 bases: TGTGCCAGCAGTGCCTGGGACAGGGCGAAGAGCGAGCAGTACTTC. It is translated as CASSAWDRAKSEQYF.

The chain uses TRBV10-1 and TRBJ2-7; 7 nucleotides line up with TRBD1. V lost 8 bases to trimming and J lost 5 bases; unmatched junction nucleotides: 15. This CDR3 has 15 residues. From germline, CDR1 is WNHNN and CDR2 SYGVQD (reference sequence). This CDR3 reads CASLWAGQGVDEQYF. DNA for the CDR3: TGCGCCAGCCTATGGGCCGGTCAGGGGGTCGACGAGCAGTACTTC.